This T cell receptor beta chain was profiled in a study of beta chain features in type 1 diabetes. General study points: The study found moderately but significantly shorter TCRB CDR3s in all four CD4+ subsets of Type 1 diabetes patients.

Every single donor gave one heparinised blood draw, and these averaged around 110 mL. Sorting gave populations that all exceeded 95% purity. CDR1 SGHNT and CDR2 YYREEE come from the germline V gene (reference sequence). There are 15 residues in the CDR3. The V and J ends lost 3 bases and 1 base, in that order; junction bases with no gene match: 4. The isolated RNA, all of it, was reverse transcribed, so expressed TCRB transcripts were what got sequenced. Some clones are missing from TCRdb's copy, which holds only in-frame ones; the method was immunoSEQ multiplex PCR. This table holds 900,000 or so clones, roughly a sixth found once. Worth noting for this clone: Its antigen is undetermined.

This receptor was identified in a woman younger than 30 in good health. Sequencing was performed on naive CD4+ T cells from blood. The chain couples TRBV5-4 to TRBJ2-5; 9 nucleotides align to TRBD2. This CDR3 reads CASSYAGGPQETQYF. In nucleotides, the CDR3 is TGTGCCAGCAGCTATGCGGGAGGGCCCCAAGAGACCCAGTACTTC.